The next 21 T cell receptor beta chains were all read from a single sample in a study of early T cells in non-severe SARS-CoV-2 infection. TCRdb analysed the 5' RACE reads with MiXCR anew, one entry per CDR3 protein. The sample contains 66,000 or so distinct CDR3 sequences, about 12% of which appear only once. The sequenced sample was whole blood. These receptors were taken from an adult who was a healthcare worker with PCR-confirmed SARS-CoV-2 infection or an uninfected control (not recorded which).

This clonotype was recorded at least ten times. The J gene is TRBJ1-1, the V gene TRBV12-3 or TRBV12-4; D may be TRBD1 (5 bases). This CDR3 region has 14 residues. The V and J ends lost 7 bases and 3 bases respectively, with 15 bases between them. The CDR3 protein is CASIPFDSHTEAFF. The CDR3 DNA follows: TGTGCCAGCATACCTTTCGACAGCCACACTGAAGCTTTCTTT.

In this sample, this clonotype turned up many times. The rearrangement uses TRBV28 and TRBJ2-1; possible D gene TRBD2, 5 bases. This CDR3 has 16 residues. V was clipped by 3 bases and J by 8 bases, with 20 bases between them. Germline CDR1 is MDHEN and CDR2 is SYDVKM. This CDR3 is CASSFDFGRVGDEQFF. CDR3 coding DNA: TGTGCCAGCAGTTTCGACTTCGGGCGGGTTGGCGATGAGCAGTTCTTC.

The CDR3, as DNA: TGCAGTGCTAGAAGGCCAACGGGAAACACCATATATTTT. This translates into CSARRPTGNTIYF. This chain connects TRBV20-1 to TRBJ1-3; D unclear. The CDR3 length is 13 residues. CDR1 is DFQATT, CDR2 SNEGSKA, per germline (reference sequence). The V and J ends lost 2 bases and 4 bases respectively, with 9 bases between them.

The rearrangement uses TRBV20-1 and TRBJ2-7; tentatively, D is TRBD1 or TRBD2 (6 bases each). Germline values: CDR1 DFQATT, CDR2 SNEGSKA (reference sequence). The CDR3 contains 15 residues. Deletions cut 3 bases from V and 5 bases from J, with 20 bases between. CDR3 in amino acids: CSASGAMGGSDEQYF. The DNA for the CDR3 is TGCAGTGCTAGTGGGGCGATGGGGGGCAGTGACGAGCAGTACTTC.

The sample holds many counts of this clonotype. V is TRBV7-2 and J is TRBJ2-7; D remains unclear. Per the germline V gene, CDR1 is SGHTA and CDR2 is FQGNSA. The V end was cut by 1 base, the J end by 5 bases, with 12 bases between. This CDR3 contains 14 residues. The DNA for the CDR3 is TGTGCCAGCAGCTTAGATAGGGTACCCAACGAGCAGTACTTC. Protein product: CASSLDRVPNEQYF.

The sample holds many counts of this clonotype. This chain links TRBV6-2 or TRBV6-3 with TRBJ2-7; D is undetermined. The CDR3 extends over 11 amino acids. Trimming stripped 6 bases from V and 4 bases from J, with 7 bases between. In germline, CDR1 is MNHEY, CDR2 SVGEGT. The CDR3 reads CASSFEYEQYF. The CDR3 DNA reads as TGTGCCAGCAGCTTCGAGTACGAGCAGTACTTC.

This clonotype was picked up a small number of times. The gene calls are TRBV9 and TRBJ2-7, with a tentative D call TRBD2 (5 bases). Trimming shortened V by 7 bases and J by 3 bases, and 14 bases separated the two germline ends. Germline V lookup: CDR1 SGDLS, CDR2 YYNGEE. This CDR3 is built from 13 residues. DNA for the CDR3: TGTGCCAGCGGGCGTTCGAGGGACTACGAGCAGTACTTC. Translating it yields CASGRSRDYEQYF.

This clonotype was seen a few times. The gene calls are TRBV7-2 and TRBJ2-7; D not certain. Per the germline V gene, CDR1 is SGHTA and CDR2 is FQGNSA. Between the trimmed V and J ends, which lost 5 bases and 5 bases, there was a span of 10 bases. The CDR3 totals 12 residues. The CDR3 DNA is TGTGCCAGCAGCCCGCAGTTCGACGAGCAGTACTTC. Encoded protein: CASSPQFDEQYF.

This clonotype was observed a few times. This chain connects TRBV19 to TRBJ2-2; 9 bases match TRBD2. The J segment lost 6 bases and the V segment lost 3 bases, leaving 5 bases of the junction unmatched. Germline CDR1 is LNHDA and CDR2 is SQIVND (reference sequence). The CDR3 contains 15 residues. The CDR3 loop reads CASSMGLAGPGELFF. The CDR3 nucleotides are TGTGCCAGTAGTATGGGACTAGCCGGGCCCGGGGAGCTGTTTTTT.

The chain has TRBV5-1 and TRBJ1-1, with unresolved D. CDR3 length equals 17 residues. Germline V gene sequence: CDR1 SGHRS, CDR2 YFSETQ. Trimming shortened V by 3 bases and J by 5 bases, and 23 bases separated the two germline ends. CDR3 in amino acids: CASSSSGFTTRVTEAFF. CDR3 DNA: TGCGCCAGCAGCTCGTCGGGATTCACAACGAGGGTGACTGAAGCTTTCTTT.

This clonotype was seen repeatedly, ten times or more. CDR3 sequence reads: CSVGTLAGGPYNEQFF. The CDR3 DNA follows: TGCAGCGTTGGGACCCTAGCGGGAGGGCCCTACAATGAGCAGTTCTTC. V usage is TRBV29-1 and J usage is TRBJ2-1; 12 bases line up with TRBD2. Germline V gene sequence: CDR1 SQVTM, CDR2 ANQGSEA. This CDR3 has 16 residues. V lost 4 bases, J lost 2 bases, and 6 bases stayed unmatched.

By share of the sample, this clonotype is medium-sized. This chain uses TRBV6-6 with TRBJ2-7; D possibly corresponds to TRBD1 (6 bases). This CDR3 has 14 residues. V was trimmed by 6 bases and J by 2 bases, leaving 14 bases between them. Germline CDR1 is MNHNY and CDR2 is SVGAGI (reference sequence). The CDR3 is CASRSGTNTYEQYF. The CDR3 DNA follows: TGTGCCAGCAGGTCCGGGACAAACACCTACGAGCAGTACTTC.

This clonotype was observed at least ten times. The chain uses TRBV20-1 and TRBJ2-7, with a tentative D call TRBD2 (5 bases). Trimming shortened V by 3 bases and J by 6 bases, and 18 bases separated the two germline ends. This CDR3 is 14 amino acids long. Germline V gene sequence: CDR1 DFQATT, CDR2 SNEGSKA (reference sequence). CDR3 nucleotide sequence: TGCAGTGCTAGTAGGGAGTGGAAGGGCGGCGAGCAGTACTTC. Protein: CSASREWKGGEQYF.

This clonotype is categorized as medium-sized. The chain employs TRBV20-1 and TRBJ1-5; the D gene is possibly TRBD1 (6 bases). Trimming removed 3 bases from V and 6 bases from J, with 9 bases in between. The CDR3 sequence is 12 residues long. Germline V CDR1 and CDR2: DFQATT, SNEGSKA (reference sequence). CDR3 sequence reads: CSARQGTQPQHF. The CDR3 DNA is TGCAGTGCTAGGCAGGGGACTCAGCCCCAGCATTTT.

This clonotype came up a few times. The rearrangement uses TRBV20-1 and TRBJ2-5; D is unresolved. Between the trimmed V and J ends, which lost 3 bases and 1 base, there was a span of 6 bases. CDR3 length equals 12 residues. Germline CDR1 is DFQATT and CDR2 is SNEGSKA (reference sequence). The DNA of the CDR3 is TGCAGTGCTAGGGGTTTCCAAGAGACCCAGTACTTC. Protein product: CSARGFQETQYF.

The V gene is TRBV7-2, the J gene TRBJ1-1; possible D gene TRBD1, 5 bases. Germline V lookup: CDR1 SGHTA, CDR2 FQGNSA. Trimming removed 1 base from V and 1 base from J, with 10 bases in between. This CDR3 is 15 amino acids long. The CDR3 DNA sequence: TGTGCCAGCAGCTTAGGCTGGGGCCGGAACACTGAAGCTTTCTTT. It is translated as CASSLGWGRNTEAFF.

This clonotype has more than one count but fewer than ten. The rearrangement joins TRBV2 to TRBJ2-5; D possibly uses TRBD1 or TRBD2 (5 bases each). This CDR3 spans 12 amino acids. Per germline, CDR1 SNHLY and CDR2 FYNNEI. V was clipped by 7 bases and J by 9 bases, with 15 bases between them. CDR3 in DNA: TGTGCCAGCACCGAGCCCCGGGGACCCCAGTACTTC. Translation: CASTEPRGPQYF.

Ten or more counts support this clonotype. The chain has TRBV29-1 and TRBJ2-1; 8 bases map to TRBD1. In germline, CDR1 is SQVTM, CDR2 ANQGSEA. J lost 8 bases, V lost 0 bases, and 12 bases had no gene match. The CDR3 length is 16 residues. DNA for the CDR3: TGCAGCGTTGAAGATTCCTTTTCCGGGACAGGAGATGAGCAGTTCTTC. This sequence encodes CSVEDSFSGTGDEQFF.

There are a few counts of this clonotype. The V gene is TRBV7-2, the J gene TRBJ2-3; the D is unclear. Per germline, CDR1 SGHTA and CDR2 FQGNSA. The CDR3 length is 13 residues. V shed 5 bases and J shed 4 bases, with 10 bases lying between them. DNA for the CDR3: TGTGCCAGCAGCCCTCAGATCCCAGATACGCAGTATTTT. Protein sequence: CASSPQIPDTQYF.

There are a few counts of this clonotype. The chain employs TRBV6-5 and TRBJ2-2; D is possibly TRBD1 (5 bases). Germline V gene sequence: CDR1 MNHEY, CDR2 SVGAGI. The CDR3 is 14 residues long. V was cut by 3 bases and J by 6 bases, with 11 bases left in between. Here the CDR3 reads CASSYDSSPGELFF. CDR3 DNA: TGTGCCAGCAGTTATGACAGCAGCCCCGGGGAGCTGTTTTTT.

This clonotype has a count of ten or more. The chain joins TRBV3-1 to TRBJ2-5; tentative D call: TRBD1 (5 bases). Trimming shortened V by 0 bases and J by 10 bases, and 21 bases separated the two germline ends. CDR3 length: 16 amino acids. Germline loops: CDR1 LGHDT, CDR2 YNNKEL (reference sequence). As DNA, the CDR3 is TGTGCCAGCAGCCAAGATGGGGCAGAGAGCAAATATGGCCAGTACTTC. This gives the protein CASSQDGAESKYGQYF.